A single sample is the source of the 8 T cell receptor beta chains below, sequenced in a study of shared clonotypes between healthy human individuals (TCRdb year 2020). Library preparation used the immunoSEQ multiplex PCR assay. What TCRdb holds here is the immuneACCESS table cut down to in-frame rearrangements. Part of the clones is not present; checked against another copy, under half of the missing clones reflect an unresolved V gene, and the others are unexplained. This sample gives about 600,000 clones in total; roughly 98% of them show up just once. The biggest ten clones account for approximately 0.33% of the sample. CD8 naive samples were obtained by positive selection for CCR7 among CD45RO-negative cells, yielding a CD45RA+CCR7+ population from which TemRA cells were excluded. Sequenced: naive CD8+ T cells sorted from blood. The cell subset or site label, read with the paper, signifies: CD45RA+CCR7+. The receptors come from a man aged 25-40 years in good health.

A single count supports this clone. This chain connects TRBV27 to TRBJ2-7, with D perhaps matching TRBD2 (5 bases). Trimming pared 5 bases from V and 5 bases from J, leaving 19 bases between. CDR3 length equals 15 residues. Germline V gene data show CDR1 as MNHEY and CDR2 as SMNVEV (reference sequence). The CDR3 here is CASSPRLSLADEQYF. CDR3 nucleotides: TGTGCCAGCAGTCCCCGACTATCCCTTGCGGACGAGCAGTACTTC.

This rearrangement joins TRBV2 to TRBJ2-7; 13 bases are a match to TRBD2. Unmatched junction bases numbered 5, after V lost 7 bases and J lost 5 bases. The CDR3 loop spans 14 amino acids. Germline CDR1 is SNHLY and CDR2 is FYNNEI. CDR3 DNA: TGTGCCAGCAAACCGGGACTAGCGGGACACGAGCAGTACTTC. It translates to CASKPGLAGHEQYF.

The CDR3 nucleotides read TGTGCCAGCAGCCTCCTTGGGAACTACAATGAGCAGTTCTTC. Encoded protein: CASSLLGNYNEQFF. This sequence joins TRBV27 and TRBJ2-1, with unresolved D. The V end was cut by 6 bases, the J end by 3 bases, with 12 bases between. This CDR3 contains 14 residues. Germline CDR1 MNHEY, CDR2 SMNVEV (reference sequence).

CDR3 DNA sequence: TGTGCCAGCAGCAAGGGACTAGCGGCTAACACCGGGGAGCTGTTTTTT. This sequence encodes CASSKGLAANTGELFF. The J gene is TRBJ2-2, the V gene TRBV28; 11 nucleotides line up with TRBD2. The CDR3 contains 16 residues. Germline trimming cut 6 bases from V and 2 bases from J; bases unmatched to any gene: 5. Germline V gene data show CDR1 as MDHEN and CDR2 as SYDVKM. Supplemented by reference TRBV28 and TRBJ2-2, the full variable domain reads DVKVTQSSRYLVKRTGEKVFLECVQDMDHENMFWYRQDPGLGLRLIYFSYDVKMKEKGDIPEGYSVSREKKERFSLILESASTNQTSMYLCASSKGLAANTGELFFGEGSRLTVL.

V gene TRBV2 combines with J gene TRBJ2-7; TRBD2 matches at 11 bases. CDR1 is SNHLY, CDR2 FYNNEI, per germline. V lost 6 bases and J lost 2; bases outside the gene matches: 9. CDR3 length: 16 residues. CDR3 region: CASRAILAGDTYEQYF. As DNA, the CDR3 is TGTGCCAGCAGAGCCATACTAGCGGGAGACACCTACGAGCAGTACTTC.

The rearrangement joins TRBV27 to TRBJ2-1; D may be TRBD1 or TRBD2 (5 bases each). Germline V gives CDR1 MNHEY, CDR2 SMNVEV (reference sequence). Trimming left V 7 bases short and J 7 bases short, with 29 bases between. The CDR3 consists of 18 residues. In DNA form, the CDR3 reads TGTGCCAGCACCCATACATCGGGGTGGGGGTTAAGTACGAATGAGCAGTTCTTC. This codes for CASTHTSGWGLSTNEQFF.

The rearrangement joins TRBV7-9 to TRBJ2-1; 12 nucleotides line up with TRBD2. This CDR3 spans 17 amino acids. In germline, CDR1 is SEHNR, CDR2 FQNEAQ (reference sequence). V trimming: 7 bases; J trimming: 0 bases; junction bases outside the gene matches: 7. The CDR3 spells CASTLAGGPSSYNEQFF. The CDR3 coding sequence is TGTGCCAGCACACTAGCGGGAGGACCGAGCTCCTACAATGAGCAGTTCTTC.

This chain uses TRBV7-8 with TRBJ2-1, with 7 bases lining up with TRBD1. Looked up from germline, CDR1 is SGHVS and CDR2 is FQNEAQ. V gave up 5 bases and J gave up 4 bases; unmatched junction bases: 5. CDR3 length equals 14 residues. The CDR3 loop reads CASSGGQSYNEQFF. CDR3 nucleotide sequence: TGTGCCAGCAGCGGGGGACAGAGTTACAATGAGCAGTTCTTC.